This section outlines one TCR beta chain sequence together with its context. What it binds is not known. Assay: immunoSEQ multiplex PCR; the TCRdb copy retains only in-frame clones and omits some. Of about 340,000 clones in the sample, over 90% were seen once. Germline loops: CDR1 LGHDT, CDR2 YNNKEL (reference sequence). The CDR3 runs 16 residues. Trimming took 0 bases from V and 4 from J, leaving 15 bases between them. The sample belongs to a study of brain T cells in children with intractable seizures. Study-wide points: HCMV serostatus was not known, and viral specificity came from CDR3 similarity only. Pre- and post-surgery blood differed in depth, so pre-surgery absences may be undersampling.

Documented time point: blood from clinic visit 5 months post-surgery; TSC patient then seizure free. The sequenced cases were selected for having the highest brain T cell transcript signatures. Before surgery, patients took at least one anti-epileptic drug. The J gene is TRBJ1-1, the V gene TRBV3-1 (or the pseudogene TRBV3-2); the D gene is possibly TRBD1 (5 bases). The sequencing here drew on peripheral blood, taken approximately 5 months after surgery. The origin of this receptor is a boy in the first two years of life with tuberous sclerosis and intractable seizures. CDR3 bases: TGTGCCAGCAGCCAAGATCAATGGGGGGACTCCACTGAAGCTTTCTTT. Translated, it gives CASSQDQWGDSTEAFF.